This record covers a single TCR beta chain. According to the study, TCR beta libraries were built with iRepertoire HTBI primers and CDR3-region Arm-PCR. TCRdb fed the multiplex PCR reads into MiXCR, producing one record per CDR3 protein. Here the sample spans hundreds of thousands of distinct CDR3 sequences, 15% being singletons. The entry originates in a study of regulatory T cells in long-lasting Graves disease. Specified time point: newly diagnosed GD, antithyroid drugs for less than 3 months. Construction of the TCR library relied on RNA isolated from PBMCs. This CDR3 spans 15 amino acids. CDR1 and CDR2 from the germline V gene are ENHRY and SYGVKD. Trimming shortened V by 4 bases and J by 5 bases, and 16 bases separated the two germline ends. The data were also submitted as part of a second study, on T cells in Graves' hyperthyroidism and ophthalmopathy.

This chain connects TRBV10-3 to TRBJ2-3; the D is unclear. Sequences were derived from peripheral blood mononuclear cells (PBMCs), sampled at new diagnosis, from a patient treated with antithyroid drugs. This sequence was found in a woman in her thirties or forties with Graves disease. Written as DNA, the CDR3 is TGTGCCATCAGTGCCGCTAGTAATCTAAAAGATACGCAGTATTTT. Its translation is CAISAASNLKDTQYF.